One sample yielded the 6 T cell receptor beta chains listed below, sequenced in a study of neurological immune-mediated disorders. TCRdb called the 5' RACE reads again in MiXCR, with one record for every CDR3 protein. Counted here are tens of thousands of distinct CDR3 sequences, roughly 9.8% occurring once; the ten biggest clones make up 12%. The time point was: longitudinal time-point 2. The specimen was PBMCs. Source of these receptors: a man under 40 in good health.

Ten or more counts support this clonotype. CDR3 region: CASRKQELSYNEQFF. The CDR3 DNA sequence: TGTGCCAGCAGGAAACAGGAATTGTCCTACAATGAGCAGTTCTTC. The chain links TRBV2 to TRBJ2-1, with TRBD1 as a possible D gene (5 bases). The germline CDR1 and CDR2 sequences are SNHLY and FYNNEI. The CDR3 covers 15 residues. Trimming shortened V by 6 bases and J by 1 base, and 13 bases separated the two germline ends.

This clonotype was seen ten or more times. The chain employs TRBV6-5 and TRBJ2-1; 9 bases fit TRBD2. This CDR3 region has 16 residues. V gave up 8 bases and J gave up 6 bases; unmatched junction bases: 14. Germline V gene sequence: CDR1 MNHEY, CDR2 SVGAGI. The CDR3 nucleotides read TGTGCCAGCTCATACGGGGGGCGGGAGGGTTTCAATGAGCAGTTCTTC. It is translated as CASSYGGREGFNEQFF.

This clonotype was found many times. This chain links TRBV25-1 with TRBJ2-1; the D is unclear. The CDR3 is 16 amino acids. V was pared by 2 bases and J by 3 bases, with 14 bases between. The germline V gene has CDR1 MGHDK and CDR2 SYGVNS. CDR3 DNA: TGTGCCAGCAGTGAAAAGCTTGGTGGCCACTACAATGAGCAGTTCTTC. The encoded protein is CASSEKLGGHYNEQFF.

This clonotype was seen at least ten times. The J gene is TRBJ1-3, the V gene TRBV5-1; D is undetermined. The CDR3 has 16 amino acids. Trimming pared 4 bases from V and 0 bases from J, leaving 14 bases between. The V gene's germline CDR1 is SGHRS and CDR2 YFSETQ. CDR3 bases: TGCGCCAGCAGCCGCGAGCCGGCCGGCTCTGGAAACACCATATATTTT. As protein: CASSREPAGSGNTIYF.

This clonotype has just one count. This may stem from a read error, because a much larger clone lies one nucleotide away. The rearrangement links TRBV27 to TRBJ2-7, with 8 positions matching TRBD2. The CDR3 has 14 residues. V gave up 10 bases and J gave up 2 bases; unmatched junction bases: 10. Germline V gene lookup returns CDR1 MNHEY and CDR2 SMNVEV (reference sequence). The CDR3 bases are TGTGCCAACAGGCTCGGGGGGGGCGCCTACGAGCAGTACTTC. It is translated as CANRLGGGAYEQYF.

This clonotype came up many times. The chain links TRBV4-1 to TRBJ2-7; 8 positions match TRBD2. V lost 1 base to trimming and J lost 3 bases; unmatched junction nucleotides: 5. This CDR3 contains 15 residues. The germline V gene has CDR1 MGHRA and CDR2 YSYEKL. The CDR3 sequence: CASSQVATSGYEQYF. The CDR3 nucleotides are TGCGCCAGCAGCCAAGTCGCTACTAGCGGCTACGAGCAGTACTTC.